Sequencing of this TCR beta chain was carried out in a study of cytomegalovirus exposure and HLA in healthy donors. The wider study: Clustering assigned 70% to 90% of the roughly 370 genotyped donors to the Caucasian-associated ancestry cluster. Study-level findings and limits: Earlier results showed most TCR beta V segments being productive about 90% or about 30% of the time. A later analysis by the authors found several of the most significant clusters apparently linked to common viral pathogens. The authors listed approximately 160 TCR beta chains as cytomegalovirus-associated.

CDR1 and CDR2 (germline): LNHDA, SQIVND (reference sequence). Trimming at V came to 5 bases and at J to 8 bases, leaving 11 bases not matched to a gene. The CDR3 spans 15 residues. PCR employed 60 Vbeta and 13 Jbeta primers. Sequencing used immunoSEQ multiplex PCR; TCRdb keeps in-frame clones, though not all of them. The sample has 160,000 or so clones, 75% to 80% seen once. Concerning this clone: Its antigen is not known.

The source material was PBMCs. This rearrangement joins TRBV19 to TRBJ1-4, with 7 bases aligning to TRBD1. The receptor was isolated from a man aged 40-49 years in good health and CMV-seropositive. The CDR3: CASSVREGAREKLFF. In DNA form, the CDR3 reads TGTGCCAGTAGTGTGCGGGAGGGGGCGAGGGAAAAACTGTTTTTT.